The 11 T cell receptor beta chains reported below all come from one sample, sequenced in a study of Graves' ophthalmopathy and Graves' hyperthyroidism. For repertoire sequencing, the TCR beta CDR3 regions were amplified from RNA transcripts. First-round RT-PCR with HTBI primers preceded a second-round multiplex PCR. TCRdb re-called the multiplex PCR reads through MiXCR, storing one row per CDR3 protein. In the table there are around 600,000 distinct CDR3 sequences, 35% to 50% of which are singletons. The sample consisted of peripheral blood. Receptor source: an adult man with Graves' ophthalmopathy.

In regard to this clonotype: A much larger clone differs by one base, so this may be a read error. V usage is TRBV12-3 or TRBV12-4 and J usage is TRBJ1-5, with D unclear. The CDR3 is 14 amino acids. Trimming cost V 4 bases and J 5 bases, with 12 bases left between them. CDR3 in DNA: TGTGCCAGCAGTTACTCATCGCGGTATCAGCCCCAGCATTTT. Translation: CASSYSSRYQPQHF.

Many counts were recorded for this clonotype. The CDR3 reads CASSSRPTGPSDEQYF. DNA for the CDR3: TGTGCCAGCAGCTCAAGACCGACAGGGCCCTCGGACGAGCAGTACTTC. The rearrangement uses TRBV7-8 and TRBJ2-7, with 7 bases identical to TRBD1. Per the germline V gene, CDR1 is SGHVS and CDR2 is FQNEAQ. The CDR3 loop spans 16 amino acids. J gave up 5 bases and V 4 bases, and 14 bases lay outside the gene matches.

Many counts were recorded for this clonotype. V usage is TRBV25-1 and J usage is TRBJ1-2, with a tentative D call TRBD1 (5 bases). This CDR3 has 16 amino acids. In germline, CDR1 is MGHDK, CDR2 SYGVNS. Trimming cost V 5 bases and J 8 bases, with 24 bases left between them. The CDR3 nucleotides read TGTGCCAGCAGTTCACAAAAGGGCCCGGGGGTTTTCGGCTACACCTTC. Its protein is CASSSQKGPGVFGYTF.

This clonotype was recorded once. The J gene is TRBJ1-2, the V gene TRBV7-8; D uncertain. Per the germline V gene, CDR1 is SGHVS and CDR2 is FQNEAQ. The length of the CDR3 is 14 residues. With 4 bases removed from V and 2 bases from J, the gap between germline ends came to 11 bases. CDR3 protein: CASSSLGQNYGYTF. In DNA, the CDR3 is TGTGCCAGCAGCTCTCTCGGGCAGAACTATGGCTACACCTTC.

The CDR3, as DNA: TGTGCCCTGGGAGGGTACAATCAGCCCCAGCATTTT. Protein product: CALGGYNQPQHF. The V and J genes are TRBV2 and TRBJ1-5; D not resolved. The CDR3 length is 12 residues. Germline V gene lookup returns CDR1 SNHLY and CDR2 FYNNEI. The V and J ends lost 11 bases and 3 bases respectively, with 11 bases between them.

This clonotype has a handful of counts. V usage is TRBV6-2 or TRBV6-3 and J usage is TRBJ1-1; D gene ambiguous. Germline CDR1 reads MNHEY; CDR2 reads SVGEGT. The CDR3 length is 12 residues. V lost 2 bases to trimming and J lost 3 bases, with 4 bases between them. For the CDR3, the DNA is TGTGCCAGCAGTTACAAGGACACTGAAGCTTTCTTT. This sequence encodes CASSYKDTEAFF.

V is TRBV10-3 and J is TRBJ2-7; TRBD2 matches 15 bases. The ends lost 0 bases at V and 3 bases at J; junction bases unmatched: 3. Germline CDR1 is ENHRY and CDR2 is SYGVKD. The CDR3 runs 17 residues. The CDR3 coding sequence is TGTGCCATCAGTGAGTCTGGGACTAGCGGGAGGAGCTACGAGCAGTACTTC. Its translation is CAISESGTSGRSYEQYF.

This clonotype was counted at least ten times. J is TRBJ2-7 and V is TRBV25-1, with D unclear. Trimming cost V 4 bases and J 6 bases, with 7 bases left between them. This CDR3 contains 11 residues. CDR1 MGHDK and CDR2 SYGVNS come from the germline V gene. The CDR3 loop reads CASSVSSEQYF. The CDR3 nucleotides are TGTGCCAGCAGTGTGTCGAGCGAGCAGTACTTC.

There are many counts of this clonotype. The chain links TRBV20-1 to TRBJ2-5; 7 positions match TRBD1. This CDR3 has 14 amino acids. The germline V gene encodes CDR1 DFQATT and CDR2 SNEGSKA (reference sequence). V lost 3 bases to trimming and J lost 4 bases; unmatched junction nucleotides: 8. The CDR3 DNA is TGCAGTGCTAGTGGGCAGGGGGAAGGAGAGACCCAGTACTTC. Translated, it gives CSASGQGEGETQYF.

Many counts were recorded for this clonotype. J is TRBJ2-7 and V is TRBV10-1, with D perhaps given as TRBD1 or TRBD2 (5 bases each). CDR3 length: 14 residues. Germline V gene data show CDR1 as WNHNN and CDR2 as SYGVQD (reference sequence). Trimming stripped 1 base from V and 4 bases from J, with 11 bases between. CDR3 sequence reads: CASSECRGAYEQYF. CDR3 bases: TGCGCCAGCAGTGAGTGCCGGGGCGCGTACGAGCAGTACTTC.

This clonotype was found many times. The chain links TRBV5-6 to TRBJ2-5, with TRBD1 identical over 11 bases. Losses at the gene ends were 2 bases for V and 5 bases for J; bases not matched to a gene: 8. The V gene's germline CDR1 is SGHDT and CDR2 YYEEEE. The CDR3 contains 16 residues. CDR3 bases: TGTGCCAGCAGCTTACCCGGACAGGGGGCGAAGGAGACCCAGTACTTC. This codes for CASSLPGQGAKETQYF. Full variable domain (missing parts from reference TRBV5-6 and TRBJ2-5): DAGVTQSPTHLIKTRGQQVTLRCSPKSGHDTVSWYQQALGQGPQFIFQYYEEEERQRGNFPDRFSGHQFPNYSSELNVNALLLGDSALYLCASSLPGQGAKETQYFGPGTRLLVL.